A single sample is the source of the 6 T cell receptor beta chains below, sequenced in a study of T cells in Graves' hyperthyroidism and ophthalmopathy. There were TCR beta CDR3 regions amplified from RNA transcripts. The HTBI primer set served for first-round RT-PCR of the TCR CDR3. Each CDR3 protein gets one entry after TCRdb re-called the multiplex PCR reads with MiXCR. The table records 450,000 to 600,000 distinct CDR3 sequences, approximately 15% of them present only once. Sequences were obtained from blood. All receptors derive from a woman in her 40s with Graves' hyperthyroidism.

Many counts were recorded for this clonotype. This sequence joins TRBV5-1 and TRBJ2-2; no clear D gene. The CDR3 is 15 amino acids. The germline CDR1 and CDR2 sequences are SGHRS and YFSETQ. The V and J ends lost 0 bases and 0 bases respectively, with 6 bases between them. Here the CDR3 reads CASSLVQANTGELFF. CDR3 DNA: TGCGCCAGCAGCTTGGTTCAGGCGAACACCGGGGAGCTGTTTTTT.

For this clonotype: One end of the junction varies from germline; a read error may be responsible. This rearrangement joins TRBV9 to TRBJ1-6; TRBD1 might be the D (5 bases). The germline V gene encodes CDR1 SGDLS and CDR2 YYNGEE. The CDR3 sequence is 14 residues long. The CDR3, as DNA: TGTGCCAGCAGCGTAGAACAGGCTAATTCACCCTTCCACTTT. Its translation: CASSVEQANSPFHF.

The chain couples TRBV5-1 to TRBJ2-5; the D gene could be TRBD1 or TRBD2 (5 bases each). The V gene lost 0 bases and the J gene lost 1 base, with 10 bases spanning the gap. The length of the CDR3 is 15 residues. From germline, CDR1 is SGHRS and CDR2 YFSETQ. The DNA of the CDR3 is TGCGCCAGCAGCTTGGCCGGGACGGTCCAAGAGACCCAGTACTTC. This codes for CASSLAGTVQETQYF.

Note on this clonotype: A much bigger clone sits one base away, suggesting this may be a read error. This chain connects TRBV6-5 to TRBJ2-2; D perhaps matches TRBD2 (5 bases). Germline CDR1 is MNHEY and CDR2 is SVGAGI. This CDR3 contains 11 residues. This chain's CDR3 is CASSYSGEPFF. In DNA form, the CDR3 reads TGTGCCAGCAGTTACTCCGGGGAGCCGTTTTTT.

This clonotype showed up many times. The J gene is TRBJ2-5, the V gene TRBV7-2; no firm D call. The CDR3 contains 14 residues. V dropped 3 bases and J dropped 4 bases, with 12 bases sitting between them. The germline V gene encodes CDR1 SGHTA and CDR2 FQGNSA. In DNA, the CDR3 is TGTGCCAGCAGCTTGTGGACGACTGCAGAGACCCAGTACTTC. It is translated as CASSLWTTAETQYF.

The chain carries TRBV7-9 and TRBJ1-2; 8 bases agree with TRBD1. CDR1 is SEHNR and CDR2 is FQNEAQ in the germline V gene (reference sequence). The CDR3 is made up of 16 amino acids. The ends lost 3 bases at V and 7 bases at J; junction bases unmatched: 13. The CDR3 DNA reads as TGTGCCAGCAGCTTCTCCGGACAGGGTTTTGTAAGTGGCTACACCTTC. Translating it yields CASSFSGQGFVSGYTF.